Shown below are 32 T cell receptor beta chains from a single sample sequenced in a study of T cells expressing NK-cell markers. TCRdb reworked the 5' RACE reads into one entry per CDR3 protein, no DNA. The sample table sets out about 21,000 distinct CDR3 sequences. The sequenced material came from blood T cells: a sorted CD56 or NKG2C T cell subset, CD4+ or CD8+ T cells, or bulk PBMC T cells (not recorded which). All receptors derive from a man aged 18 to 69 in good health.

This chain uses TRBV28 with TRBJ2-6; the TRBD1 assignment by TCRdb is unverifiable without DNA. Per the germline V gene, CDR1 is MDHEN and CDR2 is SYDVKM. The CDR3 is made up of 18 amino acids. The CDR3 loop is CASSFQAGGLPGANVLTF.

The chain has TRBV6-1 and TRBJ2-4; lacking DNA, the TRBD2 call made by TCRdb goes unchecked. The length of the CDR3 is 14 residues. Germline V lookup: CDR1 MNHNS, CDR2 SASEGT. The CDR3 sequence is CASSRGTSGGIQYF.

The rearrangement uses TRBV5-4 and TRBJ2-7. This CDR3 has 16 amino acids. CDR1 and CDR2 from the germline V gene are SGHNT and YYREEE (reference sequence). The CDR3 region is CASSLALGSSAYEQYF. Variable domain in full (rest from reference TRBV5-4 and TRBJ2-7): ETGVTQSPTHLIKTRGQQVTLRCSSQSGHNTVSWYQQALGQGPQFIFQYYREEENGRGNFPPRFSGLQFPNYSSELNVNALELDDSALYLCASSLALGSSAYEQYFGPGTRLTVT.

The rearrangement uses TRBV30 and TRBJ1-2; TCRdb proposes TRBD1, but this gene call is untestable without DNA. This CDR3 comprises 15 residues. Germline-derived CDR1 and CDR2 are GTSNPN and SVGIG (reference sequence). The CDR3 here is CAWSAGTGANYGYTF.

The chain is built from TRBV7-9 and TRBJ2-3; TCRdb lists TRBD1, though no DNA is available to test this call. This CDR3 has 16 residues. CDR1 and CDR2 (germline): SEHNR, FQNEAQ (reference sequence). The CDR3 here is CASSNPGSMDTDTQYF.

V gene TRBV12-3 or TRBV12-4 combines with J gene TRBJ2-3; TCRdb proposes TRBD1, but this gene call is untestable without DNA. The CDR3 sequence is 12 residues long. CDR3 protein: CASRGRGDTQYF.

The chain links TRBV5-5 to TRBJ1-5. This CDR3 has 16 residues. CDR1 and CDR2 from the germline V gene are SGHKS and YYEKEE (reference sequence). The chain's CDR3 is CASSLAFGYSNQPQHF.

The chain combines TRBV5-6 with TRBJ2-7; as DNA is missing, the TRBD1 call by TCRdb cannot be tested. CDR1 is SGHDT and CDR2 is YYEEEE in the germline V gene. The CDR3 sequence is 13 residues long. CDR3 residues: CASSPGTTHEQYF.

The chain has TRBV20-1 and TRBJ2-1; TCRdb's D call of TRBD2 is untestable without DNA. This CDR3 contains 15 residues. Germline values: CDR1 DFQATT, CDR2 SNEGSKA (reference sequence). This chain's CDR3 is CSARDAQRGGDEQFF.

The CDR3 is CASSFSYNEQFF. The chain combines TRBV12-3 or TRBV12-4 with TRBJ2-1. The CDR3 spans 12 residues.

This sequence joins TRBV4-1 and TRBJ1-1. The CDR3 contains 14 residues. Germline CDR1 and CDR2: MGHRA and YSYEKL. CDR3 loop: CASSQVSGNTEAFF.

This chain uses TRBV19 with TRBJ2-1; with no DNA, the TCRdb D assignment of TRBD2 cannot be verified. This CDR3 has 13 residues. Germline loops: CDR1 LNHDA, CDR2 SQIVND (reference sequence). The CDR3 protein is CASNLGGYNEQFF.

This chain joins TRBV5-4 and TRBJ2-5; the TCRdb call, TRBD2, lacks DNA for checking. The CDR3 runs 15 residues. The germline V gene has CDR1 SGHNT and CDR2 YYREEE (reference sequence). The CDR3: CASRQTSGLEETQYF.

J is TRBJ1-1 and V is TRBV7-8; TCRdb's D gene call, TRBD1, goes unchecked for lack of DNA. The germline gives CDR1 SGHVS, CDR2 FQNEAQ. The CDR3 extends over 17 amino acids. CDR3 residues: CASSLAGSGSMNTEAFF.

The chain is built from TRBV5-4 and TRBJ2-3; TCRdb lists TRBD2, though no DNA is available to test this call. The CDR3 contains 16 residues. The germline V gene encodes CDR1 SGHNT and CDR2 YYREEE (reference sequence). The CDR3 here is CASSRYSGSRADTQYF. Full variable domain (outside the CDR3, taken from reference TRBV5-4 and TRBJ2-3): ETGVTQSPTHLIKTRGQQVTLRCSSQSGHNTVSWYQQALGQGPQFIFQYYREEENGRGNFPPRFSGLQFPNYSSELNVNALELDDSALYLCASSRYSGSRADTQYFGPGTRLTVL.

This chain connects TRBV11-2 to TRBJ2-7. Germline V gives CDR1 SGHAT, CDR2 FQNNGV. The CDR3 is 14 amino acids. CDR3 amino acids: CASSLGSTVYEQYF.

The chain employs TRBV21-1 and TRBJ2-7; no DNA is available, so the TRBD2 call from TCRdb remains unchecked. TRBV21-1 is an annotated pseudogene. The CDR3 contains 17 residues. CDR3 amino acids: CASSKDTSGRGAYEQYF.

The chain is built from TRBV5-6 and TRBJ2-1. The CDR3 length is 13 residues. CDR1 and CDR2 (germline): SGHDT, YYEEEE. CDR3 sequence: CASTGQNYNEQFF.

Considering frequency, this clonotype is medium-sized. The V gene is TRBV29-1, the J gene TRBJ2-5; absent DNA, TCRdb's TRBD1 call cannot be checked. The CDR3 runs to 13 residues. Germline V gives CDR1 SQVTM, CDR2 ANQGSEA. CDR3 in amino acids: CSARTGEWETQYF.

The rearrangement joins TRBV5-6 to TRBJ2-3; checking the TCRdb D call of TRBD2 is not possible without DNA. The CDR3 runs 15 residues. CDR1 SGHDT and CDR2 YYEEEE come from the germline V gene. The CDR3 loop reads CASSLVAGGTDTQYF.

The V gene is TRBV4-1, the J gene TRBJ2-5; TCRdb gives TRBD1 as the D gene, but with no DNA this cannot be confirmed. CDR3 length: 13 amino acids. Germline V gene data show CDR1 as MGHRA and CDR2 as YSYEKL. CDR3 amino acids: CASSPVWGETQYF.

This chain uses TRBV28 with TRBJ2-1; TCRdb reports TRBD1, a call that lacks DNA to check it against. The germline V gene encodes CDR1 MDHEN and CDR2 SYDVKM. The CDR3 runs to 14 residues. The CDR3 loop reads CASSFRARKNEQFF. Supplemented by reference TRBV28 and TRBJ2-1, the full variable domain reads DVKVTQSSRYLVKRTGEKVFLECVQDMDHENMFWYRQDPGLGLRLIYFSYDVKMKEKGDIPEGYSVSREKKERFSLILESASTNQTSMYLCASSFRARKNEQFFGPGTRLTVL.

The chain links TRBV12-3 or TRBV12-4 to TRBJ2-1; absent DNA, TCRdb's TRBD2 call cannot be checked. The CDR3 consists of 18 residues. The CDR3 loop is CASSSSGLRSPDYNEQFF.

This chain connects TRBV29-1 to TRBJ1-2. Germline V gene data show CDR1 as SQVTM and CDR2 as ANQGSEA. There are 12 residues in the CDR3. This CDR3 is CSVELRTYGYTF.

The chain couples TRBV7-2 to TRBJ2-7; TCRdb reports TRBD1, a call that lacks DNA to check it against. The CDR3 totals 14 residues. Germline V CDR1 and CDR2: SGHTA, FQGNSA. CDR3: CASSSGGTPYEQYF.

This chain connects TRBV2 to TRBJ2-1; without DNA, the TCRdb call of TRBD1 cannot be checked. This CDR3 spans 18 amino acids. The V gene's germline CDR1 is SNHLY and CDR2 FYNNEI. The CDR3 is CASSGPGQGTDSYNEQFF.

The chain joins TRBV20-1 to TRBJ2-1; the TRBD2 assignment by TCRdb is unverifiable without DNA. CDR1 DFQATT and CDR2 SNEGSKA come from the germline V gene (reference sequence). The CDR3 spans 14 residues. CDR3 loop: CSAPGTSSYNEQFF.

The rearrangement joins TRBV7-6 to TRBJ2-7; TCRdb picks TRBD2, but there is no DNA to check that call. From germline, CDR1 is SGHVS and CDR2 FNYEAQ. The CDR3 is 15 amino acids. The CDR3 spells CASSTQNSGGYEQYF.

The CDR3 sequence: CASSLDANVLTF. The chain couples TRBV5-1 to TRBJ2-6. Germline assignment: CDR1 SGHRS and CDR2 YFSETQ. The CDR3 loop spans 12 amino acids. Complete variable domain (other parts from reference TRBV5-1 and TRBJ2-6): KAGVTQTPRYLIKTRGQQVTLSCSPISGHRSVSWYQQTPGQGLQFLFEYFSETQRNKGNFPGRFSGRQFSNSRSEMNVSTLELGDSALYLCASSLDANVLTFGAGSRLTVL.

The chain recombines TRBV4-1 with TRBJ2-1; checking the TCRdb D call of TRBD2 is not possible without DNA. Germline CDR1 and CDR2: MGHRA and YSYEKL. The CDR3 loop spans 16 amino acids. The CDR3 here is CASSQALAGGYNEQFF.

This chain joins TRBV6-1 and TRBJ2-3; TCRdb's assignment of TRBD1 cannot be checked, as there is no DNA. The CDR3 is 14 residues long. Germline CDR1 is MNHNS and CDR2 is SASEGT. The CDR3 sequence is CASSEGTPGFLGYF.

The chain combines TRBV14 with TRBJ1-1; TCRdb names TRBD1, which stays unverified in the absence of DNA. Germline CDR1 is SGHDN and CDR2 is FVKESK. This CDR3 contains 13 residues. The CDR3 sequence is CASSQVPGTEAFF.